Each of the 22 T cell receptor beta chains below was sequenced from the same sample in a study of patients and donors after allogeneic stem cell transplantation. Using its own MiXCR run on the RT-PCR reads, TCRdb lists one record per CDR3 protein. The sample lists 800,000 to 1,000,000 distinct CDR3 sequences; more than 15% were seen once. Source material: blood, either unsorted or a sorted T cell fraction (not recorded which). The receptors were gathered from a human donor who was either an allogeneic HSCT recipient or a stem cell or donor lymphocyte infusion donor (not recorded which). It is not recorded whose cells these are; they may come from a transplant donor.

In this sample, this clonotype turned up a few times. The chain uses TRBV20-1 and TRBJ2-7; maybe TRBD1 (6 bases). There are 11 residues in the CDR3. From germline, CDR1 is DFQATT and CDR2 SNEGSKA (reference sequence). V was trimmed by 6 bases and J by 7 bases, leaving 13 bases between them. CDR3 in amino acids: CSATGQHEQYF. CDR3 DNA sequence: TGCAGTGCAACGGGACAACATGAGCAGTACTTC.

This clonotype was observed many times. The chain couples TRBV7-2 to TRBJ2-7; 10 bases line up with TRBD2. Trimming cost V 6 bases and J 7 bases; bases outside gene matches: 0. The CDR3 sequence is 11 residues long. Germline values: CDR1 SGHTA, CDR2 FQGNSA. The CDR3 spells CASRLAGEQYF. Here the CDR3 DNA reads TGTGCCAGCAGACTAGCGGGGGAGCAGTACTTC. Full variable domain (rest looked up from reference TRBV7-2 and TRBJ2-7): GAGVSQSPSNKVTEKGKDVELRCDPISGHTALYWYRQSLGQGLEFLIYFQGNSAPDKSGLPSDRFSAERTGGSVSTLTIQRTQQEDSAVYLCASRLAGEQYFGPGTRLTVT.

The J gene is TRBJ2-5, the V gene TRBV29-1; 10 bases line up with TRBD1. The CDR3 is 13 residues long. The germline gives CDR1 SQVTM, CDR2 ANQGSEA. With 5 bases clipped from V and 4 bases from J, the junction kept 4 bases outside the gene matches. CDR3 in DNA: TGCAGCGTTCGACAGGGGGCCGGAGAGACCCAGTACTTC. It translates to CSVRQGAGETQYF.

DNA for the CDR3: TGCAGTGCTAGCAGGCCAGGGGGCGCGATGAACACTGAAGCTTTCTTT. This encodes CSASRPGGAMNTEAFF. The genes are TRBV20-1 and TRBJ1-1; 8 bases map to TRBD1. The length of the CDR3 is 16 residues. V gave up 3 bases and J gave up 0 bases; unmatched junction bases: 9. CDR1 DFQATT and CDR2 SNEGSKA come from the germline V gene (reference sequence).

About this clonotype: It is unclear where the CDR3 begins or ends on the DNA, so no DNA is shown, and the CDR3 is as TCRdb lists it. The rearrangement links TRBV5-1 to TRBJ1-1; TRBD1, the D gene given by the table, was not confirmed from the DNA. CDR1 and CDR2 from the germline V gene are SGHRS and YFSETQ. The CDR3 length equals 14 residues, ends included. CDR3 sequence reads: CASSFRGRGGEAFF.

This clonotype has just a few counts. The chain joins TRBV2 to TRBJ2-2, with D maybe TRBD2 (5 bases). Trimming cost V 6 bases and J 2 bases, with 10 bases left between them. CDR1 is SNHLY, CDR2 FYNNEI, per germline. CDR3 length equals 14 residues. CDR3 sequence (DNA): TGTGCCAGCAGGCGGCTAGCAAACACCGGGGAGCTGTTTTTT. It translates to CASRRLANTGELFF.

This chain uses TRBV4-2 with TRBJ2-5, with 9 bases that match TRBD1. Germline V gives CDR1 LGHNA, CDR2 YNFKEQ. The CDR3 is 15 amino acids. V trimming: 0 bases; J trimming: 3 bases; junction bases outside the gene matches: 2. In DNA, the CDR3 is TGTGCCAGCAGCCAAGAGGGGACAGGGAAAGAGACCCAGTACTTC. Its translation is CASSQEGTGKETQYF.

There are a few counts of this clonotype. CDR3 protein: CSAPRTTGEGSPLHF. For the CDR3, the DNA is TGCAGTGCCCCACGCACGACAGGGGAGGGTTCACCCCTCCACTTT. The chain uses TRBV20-1 and TRBJ1-6, with 8 positions matching TRBD1. The CDR3 runs to 15 residues. Germline-derived CDR1 and CDR2 are DFQATT and SNEGSKA (reference sequence). V shed 6 bases and J 9 bases; nucleotides not matched to a gene: 13.

The V gene is TRBV10-3, the J gene TRBJ2-6; a weak D match, TRBD1 (6 bases). The V gene lost 9 bases and the J gene lost 2 bases, with 14 bases spanning the gap. This CDR3 is 15 amino acids long. Germline-derived CDR1 and CDR2 are ENHRY and SYGVKD. As DNA, the CDR3 is TGTGCCATAACCGGGGACAAGACTGGGGCCAACGTCCTGACTTTC. Amino acid sequence: CAITGDKTGANVLTF.

J is TRBJ2-5 and V is TRBV29-1; TRBD2 matches at 10 bases. The CDR3 has 14 residues. CDR1 is SQVTM, CDR2 ANQGSEA, per germline. V shed 4 bases and J 3 bases; nucleotides not matched to a gene: 5. CDR3 region: CSVALAGVKETQYF. The CDR3 DNA reads as TGCAGCGTTGCGCTAGCGGGAGTAAAAGAGACCCAGTACTTC.

The chain links TRBV10-3 to TRBJ1-5; D remains unclear. The CDR3 loop spans 15 amino acids. V was clipped by 4 bases and J by 2 bases, with 12 bases between them. Germline assignment: CDR1 ENHRY and CDR2 SYGVKD. DNA of the CDR3: TGTGCCATCAGTGGAAGGTTGGGCGGCAATCAGCCCCAGCATTTT. Translation gives CAISGRLGGNQPQHF.

This clonotype has more than one count but fewer than ten. This chain connects TRBV12-3 or TRBV12-4 to TRBJ2-7; D is possibly TRBD2 (5 bases). The CDR3 length is 14 residues. V dropped 5 bases and J dropped 0 bases, with 11 bases sitting between them. CDR3 nucleotides: TGTGCCAGCAGTCCTGGACTCGTCTCCTACGAGCAGTACTTC. Protein sequence: CASSPGLVSYEQYF.

This rearrangement joins TRBV1 to TRBJ1-1; TRBD1, as called in the table, went unchecked against the DNA. TRBV1 is a pseudogene. The CDR3 spans 16 residues. CDR3 region: CTSSQDHGQGTTEAFF. In DNA, the CDR3 is TGCACCAGCAGCCAAGATCACGGACAGGGGACCACTGAAGCTTTCTTT.

The V and J genes are TRBV11-2 and TRBJ2-1; 11 positions match TRBD2. This CDR3 is 15 amino acids long. Trimming removed 5 bases from V and 5 bases from J; junction bases left unmatched: 5. Germline CDR1 and CDR2: SGHAT and FQNNGV. The CDR3 DNA follows: TGTGCCAGCAGCCACTCTAGCGGGGGGAACAATGAGCAGTTCTTC. Translated, it gives CASSHSSGGNNEQFF.

In this sample, this clonotype turned up many times. The chain employs TRBV5-1 and TRBJ2-7; 10 nucleotides agree with TRBD2. This CDR3 has 14 residues. The V gene end was trimmed by 2 bases and the J gene end by 2 bases; junction bases not matched to a gene: 1. Germline-derived CDR1 and CDR2 are SGHRS and YFSETQ. The CDR3 sequence: CASSLTSGTYEQYF. The CDR3 DNA reads TGCGCCAGCAGCTTAACTAGCGGGACCTACGAGCAGTACTTC.

This clonotype was detected a few times. The chain uses TRBV12-3 or TRBV12-4 and TRBJ1-1, with TRBD1 matching 12 bases. V lost 6 bases and J lost 4; bases outside the gene matches: 3. The CDR3 is 14 residues long. CDR3 coding DNA: TGTGCCAGCAGGTGGGGACAGGGGGCCACTGAAGCTTTCTTT. This encodes CASRWGQGATEAFF.

J is TRBJ2-1 and V is TRBV27, with 9 bases matching TRBD2. This CDR3 spans 15 amino acids. The V gene end was trimmed by 5 bases and the J gene end by 8 bases; junction bases not matched to a gene: 10. Germline CDR1 is MNHEY and CDR2 is SMNVEV (reference sequence). Here the CDR3 reads CASSTVGLASDEQFF. CDR3 nucleotides: TGTGCCAGCAGTACAGTGGGACTAGCTAGCGATGAGCAGTTCTTC.

This clonotype was observed a handful of times. The chain has TRBV5-1 and TRBJ2-6; D is ambiguous. This CDR3 spans 16 amino acids. Per germline, CDR1 SGHRS and CDR2 YFSETQ. Trimming stripped 3 bases from V and 0 bases from J, with 10 bases between. The CDR3 sequence: CASSYLWYSGANVLTF. CDR3 nucleotides: TGCGCCAGCAGCTATCTTTGGTACTCTGGGGCCAACGTCCTGACTTTC.

This clonotype showed up just a few times. V and J are TRBV30 and TRBJ2-3, with unresolved D. The CDR3 loop spans 13 amino acids. V was clipped by 5 bases and J by 1 base, with 10 bases between them. Germline loops: CDR1 GTSNPN, CDR2 SVGIG (reference sequence). CDR3 region: CAWDSFGTDTQYF. CDR3 sequence (DNA): TGTGCCTGGGATAGTTTTGGCACAGATACGCAGTATTTT.

This clonotype was detected a few times. This rearrangement joins TRBV6-2 or TRBV6-3 to TRBJ2-7; TRBD2 is a possible D gene (6 bases). V was shortened by 7 bases and J by 5 bases, with 12 bases between the two germline ends. CDR3 size: 12 residues. Per the germline V gene, CDR1 is MNHEY and CDR2 is SVGEGT. The chain's CDR3 is CASIGGWHEQYF. The CDR3 DNA is TGTGCCAGCATCGGAGGGTGGCACGAGCAGTACTTC.

A few counts support this clonotype. This sequence joins TRBV5-1 and TRBJ2-3; D gene ambiguous. The CDR3 spans 15 residues. Germline V CDR1 and CDR2: SGHRS, YFSETQ. The germline V and J ends were trimmed by 0 bases and 2 bases, with 10 bases remaining between them. CDR3 sequence: CASSLAGSPTDTQYF. The CDR3 bases are TGCGCCAGCAGCTTGGCGGGCAGCCCCACAGATACGCAGTATTTT.

This clonotype was observed a handful of times. The CDR3 loop reads CASSLRGGLNEKLFF. The CDR3 bases are TGTGCCAGCAGCCTGCGGGGGGGACTAAATGAAAAACTGTTTTTT. The chain joins TRBV6-1 to TRBJ1-4, with D tentatively TRBD1 (5 bases). V was trimmed by 6 bases and J by 5 bases, leaving 16 bases between them. The CDR3 covers 15 residues. Germline V CDR1 and CDR2: MNHNS, SASEGT.